This TCR beta chain was recorded in a study of blood T cell repertoires in COVID-19. The overall study: PBMCs, B-cell-depleted T cells, or T cells provided the cDNA or gDNA that made up the material.

Trimming took off 3 bases at V and 1 base at J, with 9 bases between the two ends. The CDR3 runs 15 residues. The germline CDR1 and CDR2 sequences are MNHNY and SVGAGI (reference sequence). In Seattle, patients joined the study during active infection and were tracked longitudinally. In the authors' workflow: Scientists estimated how many nucleated cells there were by amplifying reference gene primers. Data came from immunoSEQ multiplex PCR; TCRdb stores just in-frame clones and leaves some out. V and J calls and clone size are those listed in that table; D and trimming were worked out from the DNA. The sample consists of 500,000 to 600,000 clones, 85% to 90% of them appearing once.

This receptor was identified in a woman aged 45 to 65 with COVID-19, enrolled during active disease. The genes are TRBV6-6 and TRBJ2-2; possible D gene TRBD1, 5 bases. The sequenced sample was peripheral blood. The CDR3 DNA is TGTGCCAGCAGTTATACAGGCGGGAACACCGGGGAGCTGTTTTTT. This sequence encodes CASSYTGGNTGELFF.